The clone carrying this T cell receptor beta chain has a count of ten or more. This entry is derived from a study of kidney transplant recipient with SARS-CoV-2 infection. Via MiXCR, TCRdb re-called the reads, giving one row per CDR3 protein. The data contain under 300,000 distinct CDR3 sequences, 29% of them seen just once; the ten biggest clones take up around 7.8%. The CDR3 spans 17 residues. V was clipped by 5 bases and J by 4 bases, with 23 bases between them. Germline-derived CDR1 and CDR2 are SGHTA and FQGNSA. The sequencing used a blood sample, collected at baseline and on approximately day 120 from a kidney transplant recipient. The gene calls are TRBV7-2 and TRBJ1-2; D is undetermined. The receptor comes from a male patient younger than 45 who had COVID-19 and was a kidney transplant recipient. Some T cells may be the graft donor's. CDR3 sequence reads: CASSQTSRDGKTYGYTF. In nucleotides, the CDR3 is TGTGCCAGCAGCCAAACTAGCAGAGACGGAAAGACCTATGGCTACACCTTC.